This TCR beta chain originates from a study of blood T cells in healthy people across ages. Sample-barcoded 5' priming and a J-beta primer mix drove a second PCR of about 6 to 11 cycles. TCRdb re-derived calls from the 5' RACE reads in MiXCR, one entry per CDR3 protein. The table shows around 1.5 million distinct CDR3 sequences, with approximately 40% occurring only once. To note about this clonotype: What it binds is unknown.

The study's findings and limits: TCR beta diversity was tightly associated with the proportion of naive T cells.

Germline CDR1 reads MNHNS; CDR2 reads SASEGT. The CDR3 loop spans 13 amino acids. The source material was blood. The source of this sequence is a woman younger than 30 in good health. This chain links TRBV6-1 with TRBJ2-5; the match to TRBD2 covers 7 bases. With the DNA end fitting TRBJ2-7 better, the J assignment may be wrong. The CDR3 DNA is TGTGCCAGCATCGGCGGGAGCCCTTCCGAGCAGTACTTC. Protein: CASIGGSPSEQYF.